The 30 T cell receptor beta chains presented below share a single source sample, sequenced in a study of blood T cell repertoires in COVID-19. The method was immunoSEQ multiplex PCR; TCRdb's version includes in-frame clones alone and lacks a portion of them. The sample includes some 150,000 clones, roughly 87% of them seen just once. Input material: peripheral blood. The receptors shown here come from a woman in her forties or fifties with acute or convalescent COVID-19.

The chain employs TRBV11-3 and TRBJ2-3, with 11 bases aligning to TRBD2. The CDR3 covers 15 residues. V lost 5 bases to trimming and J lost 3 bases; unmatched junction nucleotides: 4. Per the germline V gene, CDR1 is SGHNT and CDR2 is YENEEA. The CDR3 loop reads CASSPRTSGTDTQYF. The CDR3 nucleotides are TGTGCCAGCAGCCCGAGGACTAGCGGGACAGATACGCAGTATTTT.

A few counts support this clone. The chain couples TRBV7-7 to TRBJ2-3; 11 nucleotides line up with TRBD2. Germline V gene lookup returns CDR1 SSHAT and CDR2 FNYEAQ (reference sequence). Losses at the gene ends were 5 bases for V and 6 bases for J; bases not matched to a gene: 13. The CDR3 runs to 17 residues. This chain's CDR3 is CASSLASGGPGLDTQYF. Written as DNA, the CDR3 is TGTGCCAGCAGCCTCGCTAGCGGGGGGCCAGGTCTCGATACGCAGTATTTT. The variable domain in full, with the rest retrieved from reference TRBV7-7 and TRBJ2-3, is GAGVSQSPRYKVTKRGQDVTLRCDPISSHATLYWYQQALGQGPEFLTYFNYEAQPDKSGLPSDRFSAERPEGSISTLTIQRTEQRDSAMYRCASSLASGGPGLDTQYFGPGTRLTVL.

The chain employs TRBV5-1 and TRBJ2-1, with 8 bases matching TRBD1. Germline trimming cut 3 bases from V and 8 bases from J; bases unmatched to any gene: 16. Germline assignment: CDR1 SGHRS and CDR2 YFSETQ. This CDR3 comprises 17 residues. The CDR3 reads CASSWPSGQALRDEQFF. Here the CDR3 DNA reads TGCGCCAGCAGCTGGCCCTCGGGACAGGCACTTAGGGATGAGCAGTTCTTC. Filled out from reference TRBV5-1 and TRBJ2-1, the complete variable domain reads KAGVTQTPRYLIKTRGQQVTLSCSPISGHRSVSWYQQTPGQGLQFLFEYFSETQRNKGNFPGRFSGRQFSNSRSEMNVSTLELGDSALYLCASSWPSGQALRDEQFFGPGTRLTVL.

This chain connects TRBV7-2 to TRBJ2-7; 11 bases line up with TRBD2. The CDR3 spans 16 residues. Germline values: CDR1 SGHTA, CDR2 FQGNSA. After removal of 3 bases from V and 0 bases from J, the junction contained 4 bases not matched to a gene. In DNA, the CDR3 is TGTGCCAGCAGCTTTAAACTAGCGGGGGCCTCCTACGAGCAGTACTTC. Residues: CASSFKLAGASYEQYF.

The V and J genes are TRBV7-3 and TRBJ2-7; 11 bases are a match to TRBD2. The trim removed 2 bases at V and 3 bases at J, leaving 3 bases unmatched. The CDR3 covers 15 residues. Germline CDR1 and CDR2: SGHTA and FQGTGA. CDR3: CASSLALAGGYEQYF. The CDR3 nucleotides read TGTGCCAGCAGCTTAGCGCTAGCGGGAGGCTACGAGCAGTACTTC. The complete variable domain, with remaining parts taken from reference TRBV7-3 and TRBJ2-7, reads GAGVSQTPSNKVTEKGKYVELRCDPISGHTALYWYRQSLGQGPEFLIYFQGTGAADDSGLPNDRFFAVRPEGSVSTLKIQRTERGDSAVYLCASSLALAGGYEQYFGPGTRLTVT.

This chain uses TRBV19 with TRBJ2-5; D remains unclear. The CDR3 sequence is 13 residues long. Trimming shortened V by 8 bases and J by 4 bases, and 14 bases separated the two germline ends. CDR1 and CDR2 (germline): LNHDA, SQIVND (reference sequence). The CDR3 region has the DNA TGTGCCAGTGGTCAGGCATTCGCAGAGACCCAGTACTTC. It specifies CASGQAFAETQYF.

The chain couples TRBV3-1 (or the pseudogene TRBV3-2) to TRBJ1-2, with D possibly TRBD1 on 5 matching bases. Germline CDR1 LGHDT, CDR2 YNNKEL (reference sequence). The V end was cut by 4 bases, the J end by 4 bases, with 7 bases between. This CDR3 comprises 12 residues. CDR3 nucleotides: TGTGCCAGCAGCCGCCAGGGCTATGGCTACACCTTC. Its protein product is CASSRQGYGYTF.

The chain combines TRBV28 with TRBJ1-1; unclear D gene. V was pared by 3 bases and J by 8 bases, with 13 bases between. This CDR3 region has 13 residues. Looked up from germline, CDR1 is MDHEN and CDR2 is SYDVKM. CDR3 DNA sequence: TGTGCCAGCAGTTTGTTAGGCCCCGGGGAAGCTTTCTTT. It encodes CASSLLGPGEAFF.

CDR3 loop: CASSQVLSYEQYF. CDR3 in DNA: TGTGCCAGCAGCCAGGTTCTCTCCTACGAGCAGTACTTC. This chain joins TRBV7-9 and TRBJ2-7; D is undetermined. The germline V and J ends were trimmed by 5 bases and 0 bases, with 8 bases remaining between them. The CDR3 runs to 13 residues. Germline V lookup: CDR1 SEHNR, CDR2 FQNEAQ (reference sequence).

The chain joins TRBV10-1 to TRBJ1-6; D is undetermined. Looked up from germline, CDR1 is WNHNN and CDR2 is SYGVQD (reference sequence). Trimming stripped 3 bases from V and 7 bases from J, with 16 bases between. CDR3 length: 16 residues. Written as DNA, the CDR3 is TGCGCCAGCAGTGAACGAACCCCGTCTGCGAATTCACCCCTCCACTTT. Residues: CASSERTPSANSPLHF.

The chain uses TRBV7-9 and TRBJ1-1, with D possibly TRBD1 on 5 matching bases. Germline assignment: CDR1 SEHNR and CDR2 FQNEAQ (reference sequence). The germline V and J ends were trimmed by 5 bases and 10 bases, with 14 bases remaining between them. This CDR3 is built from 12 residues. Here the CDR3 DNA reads TGTGCCAGCAGCCAAGGAGGGGATCGAGCTTTCTTT. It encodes CASSQGGDRAFF.

Written as DNA, the CDR3 is TGTGCCAGCAGCTTAGATCTAACTGTGACAGGCGGTGGCTACACCTTC. The encoded protein is CASSLDLTVTGGGYTF. The V call is TRBV11-2, the J call TRBJ1-2, with a weak D call TRBD1 (6 bases). The germline V and J ends were trimmed by 0 bases and 7 bases, with 18 bases remaining between them. Per germline, CDR1 SGHAT and CDR2 FQNNGV. The CDR3 loop spans 16 amino acids. Based on the CDR3 plus reference TRBV11-2 and TRBJ1-2, the full variable domain is EAGVAQSPRYKIIEKRQSVAFWCNPISGHATLYWYQQILGQGPKLLIQFQNNGVVDDSQLPKDRFSAERLKGVDSTLKIQPAKLEDSAVYLCASSLDLTVTGGGYTFGSGTRLTVV.

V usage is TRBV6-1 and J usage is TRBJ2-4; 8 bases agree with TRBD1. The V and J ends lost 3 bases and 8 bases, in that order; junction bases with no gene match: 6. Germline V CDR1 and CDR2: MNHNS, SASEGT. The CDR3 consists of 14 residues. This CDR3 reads CASSDRGRADIQYF. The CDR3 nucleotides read TGTGCCAGCAGTGACAGGGGGCGAGCGGACATTCAGTACTTC.

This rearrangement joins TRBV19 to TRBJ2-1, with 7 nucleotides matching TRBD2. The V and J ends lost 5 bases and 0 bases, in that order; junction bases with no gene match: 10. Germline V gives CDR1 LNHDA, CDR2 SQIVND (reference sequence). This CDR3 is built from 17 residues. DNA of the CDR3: TGTGCCAGTAGTCTCCGGACTAGGCTGAGCTCCTACAATGAGCAGTTCTTC. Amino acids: CASSLRTRLSSYNEQFF.

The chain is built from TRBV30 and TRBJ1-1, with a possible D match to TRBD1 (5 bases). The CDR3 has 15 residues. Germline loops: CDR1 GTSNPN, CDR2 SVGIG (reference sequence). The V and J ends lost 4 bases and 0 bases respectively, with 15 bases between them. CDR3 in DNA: TGTGCCTGGACCCTGACAGATACATTGAACACTGAAGCTTTCTTT. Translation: CAWTLTDTLNTEAFF.

The CDR3 loop reads CAWAYPDTQYF. The CDR3 DNA reads TGTGCCTGGGCCTACCCAGATACGCAGTATTTT. J is TRBJ2-3 and V is TRBV30, with D unclear. The CDR3 is 11 residues long. Germline V gene lookup returns CDR1 GTSNPN and CDR2 SVGIG (reference sequence). Trimming left V 5 bases short and J 4 bases short, with 7 bases between.

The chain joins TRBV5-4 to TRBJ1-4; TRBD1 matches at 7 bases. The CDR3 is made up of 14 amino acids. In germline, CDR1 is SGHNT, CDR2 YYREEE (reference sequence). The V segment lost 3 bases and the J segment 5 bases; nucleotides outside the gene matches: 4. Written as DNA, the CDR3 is TGTGCCAGCAGCTATCCGGGACAGAATGAAAAACTGTTTTTT. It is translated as CASSYPGQNEKLFF.

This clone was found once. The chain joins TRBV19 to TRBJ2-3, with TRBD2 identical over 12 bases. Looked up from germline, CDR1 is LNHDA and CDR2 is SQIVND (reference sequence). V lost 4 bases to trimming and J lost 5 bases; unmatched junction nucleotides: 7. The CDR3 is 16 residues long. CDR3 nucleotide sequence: TGTGCCAGTAGTACTAGCGGGGGGGCTAGTGGAGATACGCAGTATTTT. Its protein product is CASSTSGGASGDTQYF.

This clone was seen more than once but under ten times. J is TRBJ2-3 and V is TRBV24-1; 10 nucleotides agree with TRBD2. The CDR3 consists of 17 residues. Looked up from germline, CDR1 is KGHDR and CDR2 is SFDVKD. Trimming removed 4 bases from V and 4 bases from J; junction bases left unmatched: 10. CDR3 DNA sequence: TGTGCCACCAGTGAGGAAGCGGGGGGGCCAGGTGCAGATACGCAGTATTTT. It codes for CATSEEAGGPGADTQYF.

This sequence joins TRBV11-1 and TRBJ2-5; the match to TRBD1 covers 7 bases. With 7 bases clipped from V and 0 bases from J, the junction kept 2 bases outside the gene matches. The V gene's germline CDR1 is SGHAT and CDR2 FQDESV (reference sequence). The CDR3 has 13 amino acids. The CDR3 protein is CASIGQDQETQYF. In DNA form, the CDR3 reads TGTGCCAGCATAGGACAGGACCAAGAGACCCAGTACTTC. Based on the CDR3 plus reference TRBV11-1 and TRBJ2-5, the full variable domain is EAEVAQSPRYKITEKSQAVAFWCDPISGHATLYWYRQILGQGPELLVQFQDESVVDDSQLPKDRFSAERLKGVDSTLKIQPAELGDSAMYLCASIGQDQETQYFGPGTRLLVL.

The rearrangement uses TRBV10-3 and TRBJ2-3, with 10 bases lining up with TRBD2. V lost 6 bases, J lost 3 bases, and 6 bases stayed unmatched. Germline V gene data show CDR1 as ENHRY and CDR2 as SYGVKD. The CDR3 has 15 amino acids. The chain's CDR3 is CAIRQLAGRTDTQYF. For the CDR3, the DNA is TGTGCCATCAGGCAACTAGCGGGGAGGACAGATACGCAGTATTTT.

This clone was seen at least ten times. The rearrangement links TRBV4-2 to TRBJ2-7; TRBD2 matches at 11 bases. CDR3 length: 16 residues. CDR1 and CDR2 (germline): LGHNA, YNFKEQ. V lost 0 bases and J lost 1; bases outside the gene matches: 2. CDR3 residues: CASSQDSSGGSYEQYF. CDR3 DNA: TGTGCCAGCAGCCAAGATTCTAGCGGGGGGTCCTACGAGCAGTACTTC.

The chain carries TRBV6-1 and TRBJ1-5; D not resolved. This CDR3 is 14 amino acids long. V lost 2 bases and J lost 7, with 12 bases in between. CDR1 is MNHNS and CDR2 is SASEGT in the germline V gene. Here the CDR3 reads CASSERGREQPQHF. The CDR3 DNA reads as TGTGCCAGCAGTGAACGAGGGAGGGAACAGCCCCAGCATTTT.

CDR3 DNA: TGCAGCGTTGTTCTCCTGGGGGCGGCAACAGGGGATGAAAAACTGTTTTTT. Translated: CSVVLLGAATGDEKLFF. V usage is TRBV29-1 and J usage is TRBJ1-4; 7 bases are shared with TRBD1. V gave up 4 bases and J gave up 6 bases; unmatched junction bases: 17. There are 17 residues in the CDR3. Germline V gene lookup returns CDR1 SQVTM and CDR2 ANQGSEA.

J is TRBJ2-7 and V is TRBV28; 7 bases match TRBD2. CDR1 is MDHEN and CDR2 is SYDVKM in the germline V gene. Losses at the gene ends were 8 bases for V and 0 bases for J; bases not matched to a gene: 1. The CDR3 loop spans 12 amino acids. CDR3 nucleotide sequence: TGTGCCAGCCGGGACTACTCCTACGAGCAGTACTTC. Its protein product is CASRDYSYEQYF.

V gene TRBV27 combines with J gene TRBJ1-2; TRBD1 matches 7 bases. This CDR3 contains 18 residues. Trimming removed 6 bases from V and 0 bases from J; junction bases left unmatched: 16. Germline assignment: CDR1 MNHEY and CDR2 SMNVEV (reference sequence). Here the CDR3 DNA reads TGTGCCAGCAGACCCGGACCGGGACAGCGAAATTCTAACTATGGCTACACCTTC. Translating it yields CASRPGPGQRNSNYGYTF.

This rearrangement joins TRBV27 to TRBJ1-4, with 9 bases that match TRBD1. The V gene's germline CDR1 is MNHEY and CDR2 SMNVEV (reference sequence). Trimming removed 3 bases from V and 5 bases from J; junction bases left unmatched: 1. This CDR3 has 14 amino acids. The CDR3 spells CASSFTGGNEKLFF. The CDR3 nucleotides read TGTGCCAGCAGTTTCACAGGGGGCAATGAAAAACTGTTTTTT.

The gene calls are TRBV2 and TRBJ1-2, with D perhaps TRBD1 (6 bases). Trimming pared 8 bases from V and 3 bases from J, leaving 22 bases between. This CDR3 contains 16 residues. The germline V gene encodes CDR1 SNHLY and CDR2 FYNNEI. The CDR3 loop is CASVLYYRDGDYGYTF. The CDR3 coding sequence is TGTGCCAGCGTTCTTTATTACAGGGATGGAGACTATGGCTACACCTTC.

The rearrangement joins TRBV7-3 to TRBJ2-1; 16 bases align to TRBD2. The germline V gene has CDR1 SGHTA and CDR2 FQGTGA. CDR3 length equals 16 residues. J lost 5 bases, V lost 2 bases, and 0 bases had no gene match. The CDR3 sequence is CASSLGTSGRDNEQFF. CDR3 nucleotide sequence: TGTGCCAGCAGCTTAGGGACTAGCGGGAGGGACAATGAGCAGTTCTTC.

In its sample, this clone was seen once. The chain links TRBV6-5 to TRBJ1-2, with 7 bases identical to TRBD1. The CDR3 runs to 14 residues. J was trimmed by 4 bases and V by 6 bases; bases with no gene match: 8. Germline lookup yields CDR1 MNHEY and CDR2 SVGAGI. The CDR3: CASRGSGQSYGYTF. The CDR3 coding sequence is TGTGCCAGCAGGGGGTCGGGACAGTCCTATGGCTACACCTTC.